This passage covers 15 T cell receptor beta chains from one sample sequenced in a study of cytomegalovirus exposure and HLA in healthy donors. This PCR relied on a set of 60 Vbeta primers and 13 Jbeta primers. Some clones are missing from TCRdb's copy, which holds only in-frame ones; the method was immunoSEQ multiplex PCR. The sample lists about 160,000 clones, approximately 78% occurring once. The specimen sequenced was PBMCs. Receptors were obtained from a male donor in good health and CMV-seropositive.

The V gene is TRBV6-1, the J gene TRBJ1-5; perhaps TRBD1 as D (6 bases). Germline CDR1 and CDR2: MNHNS and SASEGT. CDR3 length: 16 amino acids. V lost 4 bases and J 5 bases, leaving 18 bases between the germline ends. CDR3 residues: CASSGGQLWVDQPQHF. CDR3 DNA: TGTGCCAGCAGTGGGGGACAATTATGGGTAGATCAGCCCCAGCATTTT.

This clone was observed a handful of times. The CDR3 bases are TGTGCCAGCAGCGTCCAGGGTGTTGGCACTGAAGCTTTCTTT. Translation gives CASSVQGVGTEAFF. This chain links TRBV9 with TRBJ1-1, with D possibly matching TRBD1 (5 bases). The germline gives CDR1 SGDLS, CDR2 YYNGEE. V shed 2 bases and J shed 4 bases, with 12 bases lying between them. CDR3 length equals 14 residues.

V is TRBV6-5 and J is TRBJ2-2, with D unclear. The CDR3 runs to 13 residues. V dropped 7 bases and J dropped 0 bases, with 6 bases sitting between them. Looked up from germline, CDR1 is MNHEY and CDR2 is SVGAGI. The CDR3 sequence is CASTTPNTGELFF. In DNA form, the CDR3 reads TGTGCCAGCACGACACCGAACACCGGGGAGCTGTTTTTT.

The rearrangement uses TRBV4-1 and TRBJ1-4; TRBD1 matches at 7 bases. V gave up 0 bases and J gave up 7 bases; unmatched junction bases: 8. The germline V gene has CDR1 MGHRA and CDR2 YSYEKL. This CDR3 contains 16 residues. CDR3 DNA sequence: TGCGCCAGCAGCCAAGATATGGGGACAGACTTTGAAAAACTGTTTTTT. Protein sequence: CASSQDMGTDFEKLFF.

The CDR3 is CASSGGGNLIGVTQYF. In nucleotides, the CDR3 is TGTGCCAGCAGTGGGGGAGGAAACCTCATCGGGGTAACCCAGTACTTC. This chain uses TRBV2 with TRBJ2-5; D perhaps matches TRBD2 (6 bases). The V end lost 4 bases, the J end lost 8 bases, and 23 bases lay between the germline ends. Looked up from germline, CDR1 is SNHLY and CDR2 is FYNNEI. The CDR3 has 16 residues.

The J gene is TRBJ1-2, the V gene TRBV9; the match to TRBD1 covers 10 bases. The CDR3 covers 15 residues. Unmatched junction bases numbered 8, after V lost 2 bases and J lost 7 bases. Germline-derived CDR1 and CDR2 are SGDLS and YYNGEE. CDR3 region: CASSVGTGEMGGYTF. The CDR3 region has the DNA TGTGCCAGCAGCGTTGGGACAGGGGAGATGGGTGGCTACACCTTC.

V is TRBV27 and J is TRBJ2-1; TRBD2 agrees at 10 bases. Germline values: CDR1 MNHEY, CDR2 SMNVEV (reference sequence). The CDR3 consists of 14 residues. Trimming at V came to 2 bases and at J to 6 bases, leaving 1 base not matched to a gene. The CDR3 loop is CASSLGTSVNEQFF. The CDR3 bases are TGTGCCAGCAGTTTAGGGACTAGCGTCAATGAGCAGTTCTTC.

The genes are TRBV28 and TRBJ2-1; 10 bases are a match to TRBD2. This CDR3 is built from 16 residues. Trimming took 4 bases from V and 9 from J; bases not matched to a gene: 12. Germline V gene sequence: CDR1 MDHEN, CDR2 SYDVKM. The CDR3 DNA reads TGTGCCAGCAGTTATCGCACGACTAGCGGGTGGGGTGAGCAGTTCTTC. It specifies CASSYRTTSGWGEQFF.

The DNA for the CDR3 is TGTGCCTGGAGGTCCCCCGGGGGCACCGGGGAGCTGTTTTTT. As protein: CAWRSPGGTGELFF. V usage is TRBV30 and J usage is TRBJ2-2, with D possibly TRBD2 on 6 matching bases. Deletions cut 3 bases from V and 4 bases from J, with 12 bases between. The CDR3 contains 14 residues. Per germline, CDR1 GTSNPN and CDR2 SVGIG (reference sequence).

CDR3 sequence: CSGDPQQGAPFF. The CDR3 nucleotides read TGCAGCGGGGATCCTCAACAGGGGGCCCCGTTCTTC. The J gene is TRBJ2-1, the V gene TRBV29-1, with 9 bases matching TRBD1. V shed 7 bases, J shed 15 bases, and the junction held 13 bases outside the gene matches. The CDR3 is made up of 12 amino acids. Germline-derived CDR1 and CDR2 are SQVTM and ANQGSEA.

V gene TRBV28 combines with J gene TRBJ1-5; D is uncertain. The CDR3 length is 12 residues. The V gene lost 6 bases and the J gene lost 5 bases, with 8 bases spanning the gap. Germline loops: CDR1 MDHEN, CDR2 SYDVKM. The CDR3 loop reads CASRQHDQPQHF. DNA of the CDR3: TGTGCCAGCAGACAACACGATCAGCCCCAGCATTTT. The full variable domain, its missing parts supplied by reference TRBV28 and TRBJ1-5, is DVKVTQSSRYLVKRTGEKVFLECVQDMDHENMFWYRQDPGLGLRLIYFSYDVKMKEKGDIPEGYSVSREKKERFSLILESASTNQTSMYLCASRQHDQPQHFGDGTRLSIL.

This rearrangement joins TRBV28 to TRBJ2-3, with TRBD1 as a possible D gene (7 bases). CDR3 length equals 14 residues. Germline CDR1 reads MDHEN; CDR2 reads SYDVKM. V dropped 7 bases and J dropped 2 bases, with 13 bases sitting between them. This chain's CDR3 is CASTRQGLTDTQYF. CDR3 nucleotides: TGTGCCAGCACGCGACAGGGACTCACAGATACGCAGTATTTT.

This clone was seen a single time. The V gene is TRBV2, the J gene TRBJ2-7; TRBD2 matches at 8 bases. Germline V gene sequence: CDR1 SNHLY, CDR2 FYNNEI. With V trimmed by 4 bases and J by 5 bases, 16 bases remained unmatched. The CDR3 loop spans 17 amino acids. The CDR3 reads CASSGGISGKGIHEQYF. The CDR3 DNA sequence: TGTGCCAGCAGTGGTGGTATTAGCGGGAAGGGGATCCACGAGCAGTACTTC.

V and J are TRBV11-2 and TRBJ2-5, with 9 nucleotides matching TRBD1. Germline CDR1 and CDR2: SGHAT and FQNNGV. Trimming took 3 bases from V and 5 from J; bases not matched to a gene: 7. CDR3 size: 15 residues. In nucleotides, the CDR3 is TGTGCCAGCAGCTTGAGTACAGGGGGCGGGGAGACCCAGTACTTC. Its protein product is CASSLSTGGGETQYF.

V usage is TRBV2 and J usage is TRBJ2-7, with TRBD2 matching over 11 bases. Germline V CDR1 and CDR2: SNHLY, FYNNEI. The CDR3 consists of 14 residues. Losses at the gene ends were 8 bases for V and 2 bases for J; bases not matched to a gene: 5. The CDR3 loop is CASLLAGGPYEQYF. CDR3 nucleotides: TGTGCCAGCCTCCTAGCGGGAGGTCCCTACGAGCAGTACTTC.